This TCR beta chain was documented in a study of blood T cells in healthy people across ages. The table lists this clonotype with a count of one. What it binds is not known. Study outcomes and limitations: Unknown CMV status may confound age-related changes in expanded clones. Observed TCR beta diversity per million T cells went down as age went up. This fall followed a roughly linear course with age.

The authors ran a second PCR of roughly 6 to 11 cycles using a sample-barcoded 5' primer and a J-beta primer mix. The authors tagged each cDNA molecule using a template-switch adaptor with 12 random nucleotides. One entry per CDR3 protein results from TCRdb running MiXCR on the 5' RACE reads. The repertoire holds about 800,000 distinct CDR3 sequences, with 58% as singletons. Sequencing was done on a sample of blood. The clonotype comes from a man aged 25-40 years in good health.

CDR3 nucleotide sequence: TGCAGTGCCCCCGGGGACTACGAGCAGTACTTC. Translating gives CSAPGDYEQYF. The V and J genes are TRBV20-1 and TRBJ2-7; D possibly corresponds to TRBD2 (5 bases). This CDR3 region has 11 residues. The V and J ends lost 6 bases and 3 bases respectively, with 9 bases between them. The germline gives CDR1 DFQATT, CDR2 SNEGSKA (reference sequence).